Below, 16 T cell receptor beta chains from the same sample are listed, as sequenced in a study of cytomegalovirus exposure and HLA in healthy donors (TCRdb year 2017). The library was built by means of the immunoSEQ multiplex PCR assay. For the multiplex PCR, a mixture combining 60 forward primers for TCR Vbeta segments and 13 reverse primers for TCR Jbeta segments was used. TCRdb's version of the immuneACCESS table is confined to in-frame rearrangements and falls short of the full clone set. An unresolved V gene accounts for under half of the shortfall where checked; the remainder is of unknown origin. Here the sample has around 160,000 clones; 65% to 70% occur a single time. The leading ten clones occupy around 4.3% of the sample. Sequenced material: PBMCs. The receptors were sampled from a woman younger than 35 in good health and CMV-seropositive.

The V call is TRBV11-2, the J call TRBJ1-2, with D uncertain. Trimming left V 1 base short and J 0 bases short, with 3 bases between. Germline V lookup: CDR1 SGHAT, CDR2 FQNNGV. The CDR3 is 13 amino acids. CDR3 amino acids: CASSLGANYGYTF. For the CDR3, the DNA is TGTGCCAGCAGCTTAGGAGCTAACTATGGCTACACCTTC.

V usage is TRBV28 and J usage is TRBJ2-1; TRBD2 might be the D (6 bases). This CDR3 contains 15 residues. The V end lost 5 bases, the J end lost 8 bases, and 19 bases lay between the germline ends. The germline CDR1 and CDR2 sequences are MDHEN and SYDVKM. For the CDR3, the DNA is TGTGCCAGCAGTATCTGGGACTCCTCCGTCCATGAGCAGTTCTTC. Encoded protein: CASSIWDSSVHEQFF.

This chain links TRBV5-6 with TRBJ2-7; D not certain. V shed 0 bases and J shed 2 bases, with 6 bases lying between them. This CDR3 contains 13 residues. Germline CDR1 reads SGHDT; CDR2 reads YYEEEE. The CDR3 DNA is TGTGCCAGCAGCTTGGAAGAGCCCTACGAGCAGTACTTC. Its protein is CASSLEEPYEQYF.

The gene calls are TRBV19 and TRBJ2-7; 8 positions agree with TRBD1. J gave up 4 bases and V 5 bases, and 10 bases lay outside the gene matches. Looked up from germline, CDR1 is LNHDA and CDR2 is SQIVND (reference sequence). The CDR3 sequence is 15 residues long. CDR3 loop: CASSLVGTGAYEQYF. CDR3 in DNA: TGTGCCAGTAGTCTCGTGGGGACAGGCGCTTACGAGCAGTACTTC.

This sequence joins TRBV7-8 and TRBJ1-4; weak D call: TRBD1 (6 bases). The CDR3 sequence is 15 residues long. Germline CDR1 SGHVS, CDR2 FQNEAQ. V lost 7 bases to trimming and J lost 2 bases, with 14 bases between them. The CDR3 reads CASTPGGATNEKLFF. In DNA form, the CDR3 reads TGTGCCAGCACCCCCGGGGGGGCCACTAATGAAAAACTGTTTTTT.

This chain joins TRBV5-6 and TRBJ2-3; D is undetermined. Germline values: CDR1 SGHDT, CDR2 YYEEEE. V was pared by 1 base and J by 4 bases, with 7 bases between. CDR3 length: 13 amino acids. The CDR3 region is CASSLPGADTQYF. The DNA for the CDR3 is TGTGCCAGCAGCTTGCCAGGTGCAGATACGCAGTATTTT.

CDR3 sequence (DNA): TGTGCCAGCAGCTTACTGGGGACTAGTGGGGAGACCCAGTACTTC. It is translated as CASSLLGTSGETQYF. The chain combines TRBV7-2 with TRBJ2-5; 8 bases fit TRBD2. The CDR3 runs 15 residues. Germline V gene lookup returns CDR1 SGHTA and CDR2 FQGNSA. Trimming cost V 2 bases and J 5 bases; bases outside gene matches: 7.

Remarks on this clone: A junction boundary mismatches the germline segment, possibly from a read error. The V and J genes are TRBV7-7 and TRBJ2-6; possible D gene TRBD1, 6 bases. Germline CDR1 reads SSHAT; CDR2 reads FNYEAQ (reference sequence). CDR3 length: 18 amino acids. CDR3 protein: CASSPRGGRISGANVLTF. CDR3 bases: TGTGCTAGCAGCCCCAGGGGCGGACGAATCTCTGGGGCCAACGTCCTGACTTTC.

The V gene is TRBV30, the J gene TRBJ2-1; 11 bases fit TRBD2. The V segment lost 1 base and the J segment 9 bases; nucleotides outside the gene matches: 5. The CDR3 is made up of 14 amino acids. CDR1 GTSNPN and CDR2 SVGIG come from the germline V gene (reference sequence). CDR3 sequence (DNA): TGTGCCTGGAGTGAAGGACTAGCGGGTGGTGAGCAGTTCTTC. Amino acids: CAWSEGLAGGEQFF.

This clone was seen a few times. The chain uses TRBV11-2 and TRBJ1-6, with D maybe TRBD1 (6 bases). The CDR3 is 13 residues long. CDR1 SGHAT and CDR2 FQNNGV come from the germline V gene. With 5 bases removed from V and 13 bases from J, the gap between germline ends came to 15 bases. The CDR3 sequence is CASSGGHLLPLHF. The CDR3 DNA is TGTGCCAGCAGCGGGGGACACCTTCTCCCCCTCCACTTT.

The gene calls are TRBV7-3 and TRBJ2-7; a weak D match, TRBD1 (7 bases). V dropped 5 bases and J dropped 6 bases, with 17 bases sitting between them. The germline CDR1 and CDR2 sequences are SGHTA and FQGTGA. The CDR3 length is 14 residues. The CDR3 DNA follows: TGTGCCAGCAGCAGGACAGGCGGGGCGTCCGAGCAGTACTTC. Protein: CASSRTGGASEQYF.

This clone was seen more than once but under ten times. The chain couples TRBV19 to TRBJ1-5, with 10 bases fitting TRBD1. Germline CDR1 LNHDA, CDR2 SQIVND (reference sequence). There are 16 residues in the CDR3. The ends lost 8 bases at V and 3 bases at J; junction bases unmatched: 10. The CDR3 nucleotides are TGTGCCAGTTGGGCAGACAGGGGGCGAGTCAATCAGCCCCAGCATTTT. This codes for CASWADRGRVNQPQHF.

The chain recombines TRBV6-1 with TRBJ2-1, with 13 bases that match TRBD2. Looked up from germline, CDR1 is MNHNS and CDR2 is SASEGT. CDR3 length: 17 residues. V lost 3 bases to trimming and J lost 2 bases; unmatched junction nucleotides: 4. The CDR3 loop reads CASSDTGTSGAYNEQFF. The DNA of the CDR3 is TGTGCCAGCAGTGACACCGGGACTAGCGGGGCCTACAATGAGCAGTTCTTC.

This clone was counted a few times. The chain combines TRBV5-6 with TRBJ2-2, with 8 positions matching TRBD2. Trimming removed 5 bases from V and 0 bases from J; junction bases left unmatched: 3. CDR1 SGHDT and CDR2 YYEEEE come from the germline V gene. The CDR3 is made up of 15 amino acids. CDR3 loop: CASRRGGTNTGELFF. CDR3 nucleotide sequence: TGTGCCAGCAGACGGGGGGGGACGAACACCGGGGAGCTGTTTTTT.

The chain carries TRBV9 and TRBJ1-5; possibly TRBD1 for D (6 bases). V lost 4 bases and J lost 4, with 9 bases in between. The CDR3 is 13 amino acids. CDR1 and CDR2 from the germline V gene are SGDLS and YYNGEE. In nucleotides, the CDR3 is TGTGCCAGCAGCAGAACAGGGAATCAGCCCCAGCATTTT. Protein product: CASSRTGNQPQHF.

This clone was counted once. The rearrangement links TRBV10-2 to TRBJ2-5; TRBD1 is a possible D gene (6 bases). V lost 4 bases, J lost 0 bases, and 12 bases lay in between. Germline values: CDR1 WSHSY, CDR2 SAAADI. The CDR3 extends over 15 amino acids. CDR3 amino acids: CASSVGGQYQETQYF. CDR3 sequence (DNA): TGCGCCAGCAGTGTAGGCGGACAGTACCAAGAGACCCAGTACTTC.